The rows below give T cell receptor beta chains drawn from one sample of a study of shared clonotypes between healthy human individuals. This table comes from immunoSEQ multiplex PCR, and its TCRdb copy is limited to in-frame clones, with some not included. The data contain hundreds of thousands of clones, about 91% of them singletons. Sequenced sample: naive CD8+ T cells sorted from blood. Receptors were obtained from a man aged 25-45 years in good health. Both conserved end residues are part of each CDR3. D genes are given only for firm matches. The size field is filled for only some rows; it gives once, few, many or a size class.

TRBV6-5,few,TRBJ2-1,.,TGTGCCAGCAGTCGGAGGGAGAGCTACAATGAGCAGTTCTTC,CASSRRESYNEQFF
TRBV9,.,TRBJ2-1,TRBD1,TGTGCCAGCAGCCCCGGGACAGGGCAATACAATGAGCAGTTCTTC,CASSPGTGQYNEQFF
TRBV7-9,once,TRBJ2-3,TRBD2,TGTGCCAGCAGCGCGGGACTAGTAGATACGCAGTATTTT,CASSAGLVDTQYF
TRBV2,.,TRBJ1-4,.,TGTGCCAGCAGTGAAGCGCTTCAAGGCGGATCTCTGTTTTTT,CASSEALQGGSLFF
TRBV9,.,TRBJ2-1,.,TGTGCCAGCAGCGTAGTGTCTAGCGCCGTTACAGATGAGCAGTTCTTC,CASSVVSSAVTDEQFF
TRBV7-6,.,TRBJ2-7,.,TGTGCCAGCAGCTTAACAGGGACCAGCTACGAGCAGTACTTC,CASSLTGTSYEQYF
TRBV23-1,.,TRBJ2-7,.,TGCGCCAGCAGTCAATCGGACTCCCGGTACAGCGTAGGGGACGAGCAGTACTTC,CASSQSDSRYSVGDEQYF
TRBV9,.,TRBJ2-2,.,TGTGCCAGCGCCGGGTCCATGGGGCCGGCCGGGGAGCTGTTTTTT,CASAGSMGPAGELFF
TRBV13,.,TRBJ2-5,TRBD1,TGTGCCAGCAGCACTCGGACAGGCCAAGAGACCCAGTACTTC,CASSTRTGQETQYF
TRBV7-2,once,TRBJ2-1,TRBD2,TGTGCCAGCAGCTCCCCCGGGGGGGAGACCTACAATGAGCAGTTCTTC,CASSSPGGETYNEQFF
TRBV27,.,TRBJ2-1,.,TGTGCCAGCACCCCAGGCGTCGGGGGTCTTCCTTACAATGAGCAGTTCTTC,CASTPGVGGLPYNEQFF
TRBV28,.,TRBJ2-5,.,TGTGCCAGCAGTTCCATCACAACGGGAATACAATTTGGAGAGACCCAGTACTTC,CASSSITTGIQFGETQYF
TRBV15,.,TRBJ1-6,.,TGTGCCACTCAGGGGATCGGTAATTCACCCCTCCACTTT,CATQGIGNSPLHF
TRBV7-9,.,TRBJ2-3,TRBD1,TGTGCCAGCAGCGCCCGACAGGGGCTGAGCACAGATACGCAGTATTTT,CASSARQGLSTDTQYF
TRBV6-4,.,TRBJ2-5,.,TGTGCCAGCAGTGAGCGAGGGGAGACCCAGTACTTC,CASSERGETQYF